This T cell receptor (beta chain) is drawn from a study of T cells in Graves' hyperthyroidism and ophthalmopathy. Authors of the study amplified TCR beta CDR3 regions from RNA transcripts. A first-round RT-PCR of the TCR CDR3 used the HTBI primer set. One entry per CDR3 protein results from TCRdb running MiXCR on the multiplex PCR reads. This table has a few hundred thousand distinct CDR3 sequences, roughly an eighth appearing once. Graves' hyperthyroidism was deemed stable given no ophthalmopathy progression within 18 months. Uncontrolled infection, other autoimmune disease, pregnancy or lactation led to exclusion. CDR1 is SQVTM and CDR2 is ANQGSEA in the germline V gene. Trimming removed 3 bases from V and 4 bases from J, with 6 bases in between. The CDR3 length is 12 residues. This clonotype was counted at least ten times.

The V gene is TRBV29-1, the J gene TRBJ2-2; D is unclear. The sample comprised blood. The receptor's source is a woman younger than 35 with Graves' hyperthyroidism. CDR3: CSVEDGTGELFF. CDR3 bases: TGCAGCGTTGAGGACGGCACCGGGGAGCTGTTTTTT.